The present entry profiles one T cell receptor beta chain with its context. Its antigen remains unidentified. Here immunoSEQ multiplex PCR was the method, and the copy in TCRdb shows in-frame clones only, minus some. Seen here are 250,000 to 350,000 clones, 65% to 85% observed once, and the top ten hold around 5.1%. These data belong to a study of cytotoxic CD8 clonotypes in ibrutinib-treated CLL. Background on the study: In all, 10 to 11 patients were relapsed/refractory, some 14 were treatment-naive and 17 to 18 were IGHV unmutated.

V gave up 5 bases and J gave up 0 bases; unmatched junction bases: 7. The CDR3 length is 16 residues. Germline-derived CDR1 and CDR2 are SEHNR and FQNEAQ (reference sequence). Study-level results: Under therapy, public clonotypes either contracted or stayed stable, and they were uncommon.

The sample was PBMCs, taken at disease progression, from a patient treated with ibrutinib. The receptor was isolated from a human donor with chronic lymphocytic leukemia. The chain has TRBV7-9 and TRBJ2-4; 7 bases are a match to TRBD1. CDR3: CASSPQGNLAKNIQYF. CDR3 DNA sequence: TGTGCCAGCAGCCCACAGGGGAATCTAGCCAAAAACATTCAGTACTTC. The full variable domain, with the rest looked up from reference TRBV7-9 and TRBJ2-4, is DTGVSQNPRHKITKRGQNVTFRCDPISEHNRLYWYRQTLGQGPEFLTYFQNEAQLEKSRLLSDRFSAERPKGSFSTLEIQRTEQGDSAMYLCASSPQGNLAKNIQYFGAGTRLSVL.